This TCR beta chain was sequenced during a study of blood T cell repertoires in COVID-19. The wider study: The analysed material was cDNA or gDNA that came from T cells, B-cell-depleted T cells, or PBMCs.

V was pared by 8 bases and J by 0 bases, with 4 bases of the junction left unmatched. CDR3 size: 15 residues. Germline loops: CDR1 SNHLY, CDR2 FYNNEI. Sequenced by immunoSEQ multiplex PCR; TCRdb stores in-frame clones only, minus some. The sample has 270,000 or so clones, roughly 90% seen once. This clone showed up just once. The chain joins TRBV2 to TRBJ1-6, with TRBD1 matching 7 bases. This TCR was sampled from a man in his forties with acute or convalescent COVID-19. What was sequenced was peripheral blood. DNA for the CDR3: TGTGCCAGCCCACGGGACAGCTCCTATAATTCACCCCTCCACTTT. Amino acids: CASPRDSSYNSPLHF.